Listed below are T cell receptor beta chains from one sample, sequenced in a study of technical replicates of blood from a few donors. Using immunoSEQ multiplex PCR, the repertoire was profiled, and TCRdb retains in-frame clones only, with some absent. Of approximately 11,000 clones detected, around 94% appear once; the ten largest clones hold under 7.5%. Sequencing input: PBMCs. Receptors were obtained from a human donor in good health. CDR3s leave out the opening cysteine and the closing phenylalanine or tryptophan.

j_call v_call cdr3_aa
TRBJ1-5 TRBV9 ASSPQGSGQPQH
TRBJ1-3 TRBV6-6 ASSQQGSGNTIY
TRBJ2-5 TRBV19 ASSSGLQGWETQY
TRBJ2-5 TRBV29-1 SVFSGDAQETQY
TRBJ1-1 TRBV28 ASSLQGGTEAF
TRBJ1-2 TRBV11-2 ASSLDARGYSYGYT
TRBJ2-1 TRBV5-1 ASSFRSGPPYNEQF
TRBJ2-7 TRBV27 ASSLREGLYEQY
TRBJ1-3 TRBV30 AWSSGEGNTIY
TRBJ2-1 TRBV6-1 ASRKELASNEQF
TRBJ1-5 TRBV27 ASSRNTGTLHQPQH
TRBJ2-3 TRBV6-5 ASSYGLAGPTDTQY
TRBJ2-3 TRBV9 ASSVAQRDTDTQY
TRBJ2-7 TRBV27 ASSYQGAHEQY
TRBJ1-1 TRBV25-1 ASSVGSNTEAF
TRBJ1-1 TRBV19 ASSIEGVMNTEAF
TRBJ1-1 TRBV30 AWSSQGGSTEAF
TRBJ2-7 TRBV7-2 ASSPSRYEQY
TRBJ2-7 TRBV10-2 ASSGNNEQY
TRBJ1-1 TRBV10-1 ASSESSGAANTEAF
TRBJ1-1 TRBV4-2 ASSQQGTEAF
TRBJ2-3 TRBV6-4 ASSQGLRTDTQY
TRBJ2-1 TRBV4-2 ASSLTNGETYNEQF
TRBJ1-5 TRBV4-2 ASSQVSGGLQPQH
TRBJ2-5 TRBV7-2 ASSYGPTSGMGLEGTQY
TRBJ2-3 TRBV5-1 ASSFEGGSTDTQY
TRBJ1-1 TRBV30 AWSRGMNTEAF
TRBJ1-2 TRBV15 ATSRDSPDRDGYT
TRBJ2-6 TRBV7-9 AGGTGGSGANVLT
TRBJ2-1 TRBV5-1 ASSPLAGPENEQF
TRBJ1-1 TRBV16 ASSRILDTEAF
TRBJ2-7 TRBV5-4 ASSRGGAESSYEQY
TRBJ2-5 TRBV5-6 ASSLARTEKETQY
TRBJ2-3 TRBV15 ATSRDQGGSADTQY
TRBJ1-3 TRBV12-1 ASSLTGSGNTIY
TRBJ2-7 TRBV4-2 ASSHSPGQGADEQY
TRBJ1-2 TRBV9 ASSASTGRKVGYGYT
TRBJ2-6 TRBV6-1 ASRGGGTGANVLT
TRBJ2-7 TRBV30 AWTLGDRGRQY
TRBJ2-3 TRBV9 ASSVATMASGTDTQY
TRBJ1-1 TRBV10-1 ASRSRGDTEAF
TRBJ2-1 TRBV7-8 ASTISGQGAGHEQF
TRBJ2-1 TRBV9 ASSVAGTGNEQF
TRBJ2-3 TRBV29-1 SVPGGTGVGTDTQY
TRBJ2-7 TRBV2 ASSPSSGRGYEQY
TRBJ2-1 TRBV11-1 ASSLAGTGINNEQF
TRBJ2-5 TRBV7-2 ASSSPFDWPERGETQY
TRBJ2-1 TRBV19 ASSIAAGSYNEQF
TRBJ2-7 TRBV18 ASSPRGLADSYEQY
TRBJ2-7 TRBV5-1 ASSWSLDTAYEQY
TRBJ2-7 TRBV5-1 ASSFTTGSEDEQY
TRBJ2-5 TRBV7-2 ASTPAGGAGETQY